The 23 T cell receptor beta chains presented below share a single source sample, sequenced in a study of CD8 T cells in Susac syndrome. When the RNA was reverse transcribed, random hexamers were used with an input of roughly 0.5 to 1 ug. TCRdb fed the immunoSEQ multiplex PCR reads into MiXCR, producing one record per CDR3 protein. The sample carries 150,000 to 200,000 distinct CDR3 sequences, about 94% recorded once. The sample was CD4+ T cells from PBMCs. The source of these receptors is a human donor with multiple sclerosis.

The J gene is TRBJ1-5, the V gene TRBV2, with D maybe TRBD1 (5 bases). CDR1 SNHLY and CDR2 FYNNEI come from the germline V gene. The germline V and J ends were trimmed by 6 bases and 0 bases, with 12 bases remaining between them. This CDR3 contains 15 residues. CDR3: CASRKRDGSNQPQHF. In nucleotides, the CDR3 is TGTGCCAGCAGAAAGAGGGACGGTAGCAATCAGCCCCAGCATTTT. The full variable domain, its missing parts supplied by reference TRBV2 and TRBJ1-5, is EPEVTQTPSHQVTQMGQEVILRCVPISNHLYFYWYRQILGQKVEFLVSFYNNEISEKSEIFDDQFSVERPDGSNFTLKIRSTKLEDSAMYFCASRKRDGSNQPQHFGDGTRLSIL.

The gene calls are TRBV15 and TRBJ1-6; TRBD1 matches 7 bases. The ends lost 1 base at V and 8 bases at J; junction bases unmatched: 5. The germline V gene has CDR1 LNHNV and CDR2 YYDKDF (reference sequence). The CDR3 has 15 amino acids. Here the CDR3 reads CATSRAGGAYSPLHF. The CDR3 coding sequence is TGTGCCACCAGCAGAGCAGGGGGGGCCTATTCACCCCTCCACTTT.

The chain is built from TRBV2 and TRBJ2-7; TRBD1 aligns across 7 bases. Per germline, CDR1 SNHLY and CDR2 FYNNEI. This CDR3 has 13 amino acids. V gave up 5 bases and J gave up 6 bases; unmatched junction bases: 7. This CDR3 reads CASSNRGIGEQYF. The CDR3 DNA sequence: TGTGCCAGCAGTAACAGGGGTATCGGCGAGCAGTACTTC.

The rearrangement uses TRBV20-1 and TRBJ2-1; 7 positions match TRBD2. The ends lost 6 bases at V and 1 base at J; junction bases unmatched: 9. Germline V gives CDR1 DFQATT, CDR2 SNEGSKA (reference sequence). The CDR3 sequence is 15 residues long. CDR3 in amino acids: CSAQRLAGSYNEQFF. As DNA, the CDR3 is TGCAGTGCCCAGAGACTAGCAGGTTCCTACAATGAGCAGTTCTTC.

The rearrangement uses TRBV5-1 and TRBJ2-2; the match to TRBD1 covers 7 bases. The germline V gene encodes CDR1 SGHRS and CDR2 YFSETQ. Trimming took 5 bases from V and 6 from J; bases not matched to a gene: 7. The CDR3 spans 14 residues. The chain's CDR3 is CASSQTTGPGELFF. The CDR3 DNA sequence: TGCGCCAGCAGTCAAACGACAGGGCCCGGGGAGCTGTTTTTT.

The CDR3 DNA reads TGCGCCAGCAGTTCCCAGGGGGCGCAAGAGACCCAGTACTTC. This encodes CASSSQGAQETQYF. The J gene is TRBJ2-5, the V gene TRBV5-1, with 8 bases identical to TRBD1. The CDR3 totals 14 residues. In germline, CDR1 is SGHRS, CDR2 YFSETQ. Unmatched junction bases numbered 5, after V lost 5 bases and J lost 2 bases.

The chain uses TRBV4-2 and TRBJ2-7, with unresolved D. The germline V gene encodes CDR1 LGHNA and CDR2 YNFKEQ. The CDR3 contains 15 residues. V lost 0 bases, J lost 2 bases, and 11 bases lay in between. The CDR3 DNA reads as TGTGCCAGCAGCCAAGATCTATCTTGGGCCTACGAGCAGTACTTC. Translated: CASSQDLSWAYEQYF.

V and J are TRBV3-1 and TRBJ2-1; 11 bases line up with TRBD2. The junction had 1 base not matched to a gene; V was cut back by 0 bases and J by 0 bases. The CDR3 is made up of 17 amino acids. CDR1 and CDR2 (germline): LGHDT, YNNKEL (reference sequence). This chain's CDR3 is CASSQELAGGSYNEQFF. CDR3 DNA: TGTGCCAGCAGCCAAGAGCTAGCGGGGGGCTCCTACAATGAGCAGTTCTTC.

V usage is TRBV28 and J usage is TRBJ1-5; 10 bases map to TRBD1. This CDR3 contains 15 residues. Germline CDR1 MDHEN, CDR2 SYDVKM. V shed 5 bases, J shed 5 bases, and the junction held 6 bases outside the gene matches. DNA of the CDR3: TGTGCCAGCAGTCCGGGACAGGGGTATGATCAGCCCCAGCATTTT. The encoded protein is CASSPGQGYDQPQHF.

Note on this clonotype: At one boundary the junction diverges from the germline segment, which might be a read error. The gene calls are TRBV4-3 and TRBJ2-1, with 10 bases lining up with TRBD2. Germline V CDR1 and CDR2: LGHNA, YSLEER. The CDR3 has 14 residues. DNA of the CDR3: TGCGCCAGCAGCCAAGATTTCAGGCTAGCGGGGGCGATCTTC. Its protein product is CASSQDFRLAGAIF.

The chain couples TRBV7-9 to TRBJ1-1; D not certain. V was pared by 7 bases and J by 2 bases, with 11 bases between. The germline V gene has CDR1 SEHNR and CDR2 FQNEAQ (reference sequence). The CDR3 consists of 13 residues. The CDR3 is CASTLETNTEAFF. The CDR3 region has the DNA TGTGCCAGCACCTTGGAAACAAACACTGAAGCTTTCTTT.

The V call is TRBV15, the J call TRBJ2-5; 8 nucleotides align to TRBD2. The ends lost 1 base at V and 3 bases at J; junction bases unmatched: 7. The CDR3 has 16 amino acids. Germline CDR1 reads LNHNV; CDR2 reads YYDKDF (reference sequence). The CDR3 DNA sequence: TGTGCCACCAGCAGAGGCGACCGGCGGGGGGAAGAGACCCAGTACTTC. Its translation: CATSRGDRRGEETQYF.

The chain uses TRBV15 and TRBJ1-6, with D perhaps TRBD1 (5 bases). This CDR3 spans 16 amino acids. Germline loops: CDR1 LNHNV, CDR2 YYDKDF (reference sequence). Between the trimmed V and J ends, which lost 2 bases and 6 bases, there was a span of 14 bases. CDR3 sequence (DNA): TGTGCCACCAGCAGATCCCGGGGGGAAGGTAATTCACCCCTCCACTTT. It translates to CATSRSRGEGNSPLHF.

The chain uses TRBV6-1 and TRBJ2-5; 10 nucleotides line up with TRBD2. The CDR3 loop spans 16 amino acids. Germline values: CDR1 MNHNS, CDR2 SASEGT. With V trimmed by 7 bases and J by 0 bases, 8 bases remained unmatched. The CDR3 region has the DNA TGTGCCAGCAACCCAGCGGGGGGGCCCCACCAAGAGACCCAGTACTTC. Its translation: CASNPAGGPHQETQYF.

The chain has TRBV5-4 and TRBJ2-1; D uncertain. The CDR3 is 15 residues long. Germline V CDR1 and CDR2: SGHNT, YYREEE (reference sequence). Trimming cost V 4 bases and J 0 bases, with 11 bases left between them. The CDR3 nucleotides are TGTGCCAGCAGCGGAGCGCCTAGCTCCTACAATGAGCAGTTCTTC. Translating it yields CASSGAPSSYNEQFF.

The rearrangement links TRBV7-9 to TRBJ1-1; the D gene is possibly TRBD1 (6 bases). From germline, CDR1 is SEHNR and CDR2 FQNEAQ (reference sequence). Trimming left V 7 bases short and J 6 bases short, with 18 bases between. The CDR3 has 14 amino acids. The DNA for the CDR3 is TGTGCCAGCACCCAGGACAGATTAAATGCTGAAGCTTTCTTT. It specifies CASTQDRLNAEAFF. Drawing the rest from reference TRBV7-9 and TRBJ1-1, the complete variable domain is DTGVSQNPRHKITKRGQNVTFRCDPISEHNRLYWYRQTLGQGPEFLTYFQNEAQLEKSRLLSDRFSAERPKGSFSTLEIQRTEQGDSAMYLCASTQDRLNAEAFFGQGTRLTVV.

CDR3 amino acids: CSASWGAPGELFF. DNA for the CDR3: TGCAGTGCTAGTTGGGGTGCTCCCGGGGAGCTGTTTTTT. The chain uses TRBV20-1 and TRBJ2-2; no reliable D call. CDR3 length: 13 amino acids. Germline CDR1 is DFQATT and CDR2 is SNEGSKA (reference sequence). V was shortened by 3 bases and J by 6 bases, with 11 bases between the two germline ends.

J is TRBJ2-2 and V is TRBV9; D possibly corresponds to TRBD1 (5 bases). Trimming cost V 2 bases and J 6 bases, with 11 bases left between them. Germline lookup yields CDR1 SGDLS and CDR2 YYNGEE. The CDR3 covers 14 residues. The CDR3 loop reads CASSVVRAPGELFF. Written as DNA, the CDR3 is TGTGCCAGCAGCGTTGTCAGGGCCCCCGGGGAGCTGTTTTTT.

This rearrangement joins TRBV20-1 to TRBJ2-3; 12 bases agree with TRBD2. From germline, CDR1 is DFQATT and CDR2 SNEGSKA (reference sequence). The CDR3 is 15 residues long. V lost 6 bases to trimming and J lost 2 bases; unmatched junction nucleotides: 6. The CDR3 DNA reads TGCAGTGCCAGGACTAGCGGGGAATCCACAGATACGCAGTATTTT. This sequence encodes CSARTSGESTDTQYF.

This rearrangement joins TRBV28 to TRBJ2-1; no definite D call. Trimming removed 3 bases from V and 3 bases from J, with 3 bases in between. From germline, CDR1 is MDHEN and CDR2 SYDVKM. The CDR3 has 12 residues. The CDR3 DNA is TGTGCCAGCAGTTTGGGCTACAATGAGCAGTTCTTC. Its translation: CASSLGYNEQFF.

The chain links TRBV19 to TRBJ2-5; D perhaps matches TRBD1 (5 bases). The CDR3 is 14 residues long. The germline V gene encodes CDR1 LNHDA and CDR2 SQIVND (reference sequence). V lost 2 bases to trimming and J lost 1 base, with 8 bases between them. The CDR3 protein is CASSIQGAQETQYF. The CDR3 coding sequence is TGTGCCAGTAGTATACAGGGTGCCCAAGAGACCCAGTACTTC.

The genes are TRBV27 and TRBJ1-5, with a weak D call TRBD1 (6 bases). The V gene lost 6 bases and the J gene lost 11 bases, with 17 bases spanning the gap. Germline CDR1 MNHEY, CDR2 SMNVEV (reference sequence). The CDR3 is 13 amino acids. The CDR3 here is CASSPTGGTTQHF. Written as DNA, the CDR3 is TGTGCCAGCAGCCCGACAGGTGGTACGACCCAGCATTTT.

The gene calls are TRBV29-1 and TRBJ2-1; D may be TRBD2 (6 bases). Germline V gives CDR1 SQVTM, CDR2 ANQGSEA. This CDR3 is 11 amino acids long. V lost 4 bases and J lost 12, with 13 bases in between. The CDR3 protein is CSVGLISGQFF. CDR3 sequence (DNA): TGCAGCGTTGGGTTGATTAGCGGGCAGTTCTTC.